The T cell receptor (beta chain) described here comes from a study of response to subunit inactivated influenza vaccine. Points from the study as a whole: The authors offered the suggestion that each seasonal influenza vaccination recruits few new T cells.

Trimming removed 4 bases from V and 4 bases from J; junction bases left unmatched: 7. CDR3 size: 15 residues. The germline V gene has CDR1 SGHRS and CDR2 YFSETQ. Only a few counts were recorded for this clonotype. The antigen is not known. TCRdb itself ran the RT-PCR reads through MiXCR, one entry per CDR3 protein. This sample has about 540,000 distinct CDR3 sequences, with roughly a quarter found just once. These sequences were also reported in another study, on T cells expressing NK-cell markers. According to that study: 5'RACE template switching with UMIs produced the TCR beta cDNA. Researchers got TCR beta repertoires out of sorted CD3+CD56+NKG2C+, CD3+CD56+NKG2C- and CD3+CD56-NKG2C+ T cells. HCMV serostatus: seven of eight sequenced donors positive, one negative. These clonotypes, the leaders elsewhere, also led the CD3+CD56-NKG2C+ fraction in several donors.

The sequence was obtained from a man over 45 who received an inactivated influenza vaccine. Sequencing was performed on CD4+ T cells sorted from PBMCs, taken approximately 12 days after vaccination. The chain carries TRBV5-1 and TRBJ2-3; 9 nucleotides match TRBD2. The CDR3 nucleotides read TGCGCCAGCAGCGAAGTAGCGGGAGTGGCAGATACGCAGTATTTT. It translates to CASSEVAGVADTQYF. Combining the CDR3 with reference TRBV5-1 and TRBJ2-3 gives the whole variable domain KAGVTQTPRYLIKTRGQQVTLSCSPISGHRSVSWYQQTPGQGLQFLFEYFSETQRNKGNFPGRFSGRQFSNSRSEMNVSTLELGDSALYLCASSEVAGVADTQYFGPGTRLTVL.